This T cell receptor (beta chain) was sequenced for a study of blood T cell repertoires in COVID-19. Germline V gives CDR1 SGHTA, CDR2 FQGNSA. The ends lost 1 base at V and 8 bases at J; junction bases unmatched: 10. The length of the CDR3 is 15 residues. Assay: immunoSEQ multiplex PCR; the TCRdb copy retains only in-frame clones and omits some. The sample has fewer than 350,000 clones, approximately 86% seen once. The receptor was isolated from a man aged 18 to 29 with active or convalescent COVID-19. Sequencing was done on a sample of peripheral blood. V and J are TRBV7-2 and TRBJ1-2, with 7 bases that match TRBD1. CDR3 amino acids: CASSLGTQGVVGYTF. The CDR3 bases are TGTGCCAGCAGCTTAGGGACGCAGGGGGTTGTGGGCTACACCTTC.